Listed here are 5 T cell receptor beta chains from one sample, sequenced in a study of identical twins. Via MiXCR, TCRdb re-called the 5' RACE reads, giving one row per CDR3 protein. The sample has about 470,000 distinct CDR3 sequences; around 24% are singletons. The sample was also reused in another study, on T cells expressing NK-cell markers.

Sample: CD4+ T cells sorted from blood. The receptors derive from a woman younger than 30 in good health.

The chain links TRBV14 to TRBJ2-7, with 11 nucleotides matching TRBD2. Per germline, CDR1 SGHDN and CDR2 FVKESK. This CDR3 is 15 amino acids long. V shed 1 base and J 5 bases; nucleotides not matched to a gene: 4. This CDR3 is CASSQGLSGRDEQYF. The CDR3, as DNA: TGTGCCAGCAGCCAAGGCCTTAGCGGGAGGGACGAGCAGTACTTC.

This clonotype was detected many times. The chain has TRBV3-1 and TRBJ2-1, with D possibly being TRBD2 (6 bases). CDR1 is LGHDT and CDR2 is YNNKEL in the germline V gene (reference sequence). Trimming left V 4 bases short and J 10 bases short, with 11 bases between. The CDR3 is made up of 12 amino acids. The CDR3 nucleotides are TGTGCCAGCAGCCGCCGGGACTCCGAGCAGTTCTTC. Translating it yields CASSRRDSEQFF.

This chain joins TRBV27 and TRBJ2-2, with D perhaps matching TRBD1 (5 bases). This CDR3 spans 14 amino acids. Germline values: CDR1 MNHEY, CDR2 SMNVEV (reference sequence). Trimming removed 11 bases from V and 2 bases from J, with 15 bases in between. CDR3 nucleotides: TGTGCCGCAAGGGGTACCTCAAACACCGGGGAGCTGTTTTTT. Amino acids: CAARGTSNTGELFF.

The chain carries TRBV7-2 and TRBJ2-1; D is ambiguous. The CDR3 runs to 11 residues. Between the trimmed V and J ends, which lost 5 bases and 10 bases, there was a span of 9 bases. Germline V CDR1 and CDR2: SGHTA, FQGNSA. This CDR3 reads CASSPLSEQFF. The CDR3 nucleotides are TGTGCCAGCAGCCCCCTCTCCGAGCAGTTCTTC.

This clonotype has a handful of counts. The rearrangement joins TRBV20-1 to TRBJ1-2, with no clear D. The CDR3 length is 12 residues. The germline V gene encodes CDR1 DFQATT and CDR2 SNEGSKA (reference sequence). CDR3: CSAARGADGYTF. In DNA form, the CDR3 reads TGCAGCGCCGCGCGGGGAGCTGATGGCTACACCTTC.